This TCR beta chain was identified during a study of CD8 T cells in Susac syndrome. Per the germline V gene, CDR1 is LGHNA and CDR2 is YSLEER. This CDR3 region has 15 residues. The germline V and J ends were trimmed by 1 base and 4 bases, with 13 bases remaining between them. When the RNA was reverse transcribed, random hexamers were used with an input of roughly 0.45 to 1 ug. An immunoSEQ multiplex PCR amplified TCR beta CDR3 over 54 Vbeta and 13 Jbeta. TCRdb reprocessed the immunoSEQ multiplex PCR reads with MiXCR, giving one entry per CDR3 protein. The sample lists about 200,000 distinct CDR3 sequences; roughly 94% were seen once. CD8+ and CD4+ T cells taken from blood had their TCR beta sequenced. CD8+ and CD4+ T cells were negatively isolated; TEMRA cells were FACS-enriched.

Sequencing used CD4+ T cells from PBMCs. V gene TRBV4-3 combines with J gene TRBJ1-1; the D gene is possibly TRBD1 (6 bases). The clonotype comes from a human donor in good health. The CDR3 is CASSQGGRGITEAFF. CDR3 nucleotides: TGCGCCAGCAGCCAAGGCGGGAGGGGGATCACTGAAGCTTTCTTT.